Following are 9 T cell receptor beta chains from one sample sequenced in a study of preoperative IRX-2 immunotherapy in early breast cancer. TCRdb's table, derived via immunoSEQ multiplex PCR, lists solely in-frame clones and lacks some. The data contain about 89,000 clones, about nine tenths of them singletons. The sample's treatment: preoperative locoregional IRX-2 cytokine immunotherapy. Material: tumor tissue, obtained after IRX-2 immunotherapy. The receptors shown here come from a human donor with breast cancer.

This chain links TRBV29-1 with TRBJ2-2, with 7 bases identical to TRBD2. This CDR3 contains 14 residues. The junction had 3 bases not matched to a gene; V was cut back by 5 bases and J by 0 bases. Germline lookup yields CDR1 SQVTM and CDR2 ANQGSEA. The chain's CDR3 is CSVPGGSNTGELFF. In DNA, the CDR3 is TGCAGCGTTCCCGGGGGGTCGAACACCGGGGAGCTGTTTTTT.

This sequence joins TRBV9 and TRBJ1-2; no clear D gene. This CDR3 contains 14 residues. Trimming stripped 5 bases from V and 0 bases from J, with 11 bases between. Germline assignment: CDR1 SGDLS and CDR2 YYNGEE. CDR3 nucleotide sequence: TGTGCCAGCAGGGGTATACAAGCTAACTATGGCTACACCTTC. Its protein is CASRGIQANYGYTF.

This clone showed up just a few times. This chain links TRBV12-5 with TRBJ2-7; D is unclear. The CDR3 is made up of 12 amino acids. Trimming removed 2 bases at V and 3 bases at J, with 5 bases between. Looked up from germline, CDR1 is LGHNT and CDR2 is FRNRAP. CDR3 protein: CASGLTDYEQYF. As DNA, the CDR3 is TGTGCTAGTGGTTTGACGGACTACGAGCAGTACTTC.

The chain joins TRBV29-1 to TRBJ2-1, with 11 positions matching TRBD2. CDR1 is SQVTM, CDR2 ANQGSEA, per germline. V gave up 6 bases and J gave up 10 bases; unmatched junction bases: 14. This CDR3 has 15 amino acids. The CDR3 loop is CSVLGTSGYEGEQFF. For the CDR3, the DNA is TGCAGCGTCCTAGGGACTAGCGGCTACGAAGGGGAGCAGTTCTTC.

The gene calls are TRBV28 and TRBJ2-4; D is possibly TRBD2 (6 bases). The CDR3 totals 12 residues. Trimming took 8 bases from V and 7 from J, leaving 12 bases between them. Germline-derived CDR1 and CDR2 are MDHEN and SYDVKM. The CDR3 DNA sequence: TGTGCCAGCGGGGACTTTAAGAACATTCAGTACTTC. Amino acids: CASGDFKNIQYF.

The chain couples TRBV19 to TRBJ2-5; 14 bases map to TRBD2. The CDR3 sequence is 18 residues long. V trimming: 3 bases; J trimming: 2 bases; junction bases outside the gene matches: 8. Germline V CDR1 and CDR2: LNHDA, SQIVND (reference sequence). This CDR3 is CASSIRGLAGAYQETQYF. The CDR3, as DNA: TGTGCCAGTAGTATCAGGGGACTAGCGGGGGCTTATCAAGAGACCCAGTACTTC. Complete variable domain (other parts from reference TRBV19 and TRBJ2-5): DGGITQSPKYLFRKEGQNVTLSCEQNLNHDAMYWYRQDPGQGLRLIYYSQIVNDFQKGDIAEGYSVSREKKESFPLTVTSAQKNPTAFYLCASSIRGLAGAYQETQYFGPGTRLLVL.

The chain has TRBV5-1 and TRBJ1-5; D is unresolved. This CDR3 contains 14 residues. V lost 4 bases to trimming and J lost 6 bases, with 14 bases between them. Germline CDR1 reads SGHRS; CDR2 reads YFSETQ. The CDR3 DNA sequence: TGCGCCAGCAGCCCGGGCAGTGAGGCTCAGCCCCAGCATTTT. Its protein product is CASSPGSEAQPQHF.

The chain combines TRBV5-1 with TRBJ2-5, with a possible D match to TRBD2 (7 bases). The CDR3 runs 14 residues. The germline V and J ends were trimmed by 0 bases and 5 bases, with 11 bases remaining between them. Germline CDR1 is SGHRS and CDR2 is YFSETQ. This CDR3 is CASSLEGGQETQYF. In DNA form, the CDR3 reads TGCGCCAGCAGCTTGGAGGGGGGGCAGGAGACCCAGTACTTC.

The rearrangement joins TRBV10-1 to TRBJ2-7, with D possibly being TRBD1 (6 bases). V lost 4 bases and J lost 5, with 15 bases in between. Germline CDR1 and CDR2: WNHNN and SYGVQD (reference sequence). The CDR3 totals 14 residues. The chain's CDR3 is CASSGEQGSDEQYF. In DNA form, the CDR3 reads TGCGCCAGCAGTGGAGAACAGGGATCCGACGAGCAGTACTTC.